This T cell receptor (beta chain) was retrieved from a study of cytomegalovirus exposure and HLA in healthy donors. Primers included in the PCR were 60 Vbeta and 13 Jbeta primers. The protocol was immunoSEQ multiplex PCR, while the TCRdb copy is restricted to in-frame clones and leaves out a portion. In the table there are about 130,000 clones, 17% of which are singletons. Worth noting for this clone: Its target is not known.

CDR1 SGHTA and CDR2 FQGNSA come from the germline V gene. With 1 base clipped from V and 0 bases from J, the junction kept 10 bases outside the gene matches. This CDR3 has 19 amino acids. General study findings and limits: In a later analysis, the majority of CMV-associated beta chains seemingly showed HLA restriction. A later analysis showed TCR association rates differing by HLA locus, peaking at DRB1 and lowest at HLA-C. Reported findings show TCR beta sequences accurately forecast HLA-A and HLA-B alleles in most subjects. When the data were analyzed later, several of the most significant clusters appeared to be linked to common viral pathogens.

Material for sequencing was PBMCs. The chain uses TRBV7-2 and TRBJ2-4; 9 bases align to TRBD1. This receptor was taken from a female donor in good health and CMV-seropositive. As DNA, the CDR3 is TGTGCCAGCAGCTTAGGGATCTGGGACAGGGCAATAGCCAAAAACATTCAGTACTTC. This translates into CASSLGIWDRAIAKNIQYF.